This T cell receptor beta chain was captured in a study of response to subunit inactivated influenza vaccine. This clonotype came up a few times. As yet, its antigen is unknown. In TCRdb, the RT-PCR reads were re-called with MiXCR into one record per CDR3 protein. The sample records hundreds of thousands of distinct CDR3 sequences, 11% to 15% being singletons. Findings of the study overall: Authors suggested each seasonal influenza vaccination recruits few new T cells.

The source material was PBMCs from blood, sampled 14 days before vaccination. The origin of this receptor is a man aged 45 to 65 who received an inactivated influenza vaccine.

The CDR3 loop reads CASSYNPGQGMETQYF. The CDR3 coding sequence is TGTGCCAGCAGTTATAACCCGGGACAGGGAATGGAGACCCAGTACTTC. The chain combines TRBV11-2 with TRBJ2-5; 9 bases map to TRBD1. CDR1 is SGHAT and CDR2 is FQNNGV in the germline V gene. Trimming removed 6 bases from V and 5 bases from J; junction bases left unmatched: 13. CDR3 size: 16 residues.